By frequency in the sample, the clone carrying this T cell receptor beta chain is medium-sized. The data belong to a study of low-dose radiotherapy and immunotherapy resistance in tumors. Time point described: after trial treatment. Specified treatment: LDRT plus nivolumab, ipilimumab, low-dose cyclophosphamide and aspirin (RACIN trial). First-strand cDNA relied on TRAV- and TRBV-specific primers spanning alpha and beta chains. Using a constant-region primer together with a V-primer adapter, TCRs were subjected to around 20 PCR cycles of amplification. TCRdb recomputed calls from the reads with MiXCR, one row per CDR3 protein. This table has roughly 32,000 distinct CDR3 sequences, about 49% appearing once. Germline CDR1 LGHNA, CDR2 YNFKEQ. J lost 7 bases, V lost 8 bases, and 8 bases had no gene match. The CDR3 length is 14 residues.

The chain carries TRBV4-2 and TRBJ2-1, with 10 bases identical to TRBD2. The material sequenced was PBMCs, taken after low-dose radiotherapy plus immunotherapy. This TCR was sampled from a male donor with gallbladder cancer. CDR3 sequence reads: CASWGAGGPNEQFF. In nucleotides, the CDR3 is TGTGCCAGCTGGGGAGCGGGGGGGCCGAATGAGCAGTTCTTC.